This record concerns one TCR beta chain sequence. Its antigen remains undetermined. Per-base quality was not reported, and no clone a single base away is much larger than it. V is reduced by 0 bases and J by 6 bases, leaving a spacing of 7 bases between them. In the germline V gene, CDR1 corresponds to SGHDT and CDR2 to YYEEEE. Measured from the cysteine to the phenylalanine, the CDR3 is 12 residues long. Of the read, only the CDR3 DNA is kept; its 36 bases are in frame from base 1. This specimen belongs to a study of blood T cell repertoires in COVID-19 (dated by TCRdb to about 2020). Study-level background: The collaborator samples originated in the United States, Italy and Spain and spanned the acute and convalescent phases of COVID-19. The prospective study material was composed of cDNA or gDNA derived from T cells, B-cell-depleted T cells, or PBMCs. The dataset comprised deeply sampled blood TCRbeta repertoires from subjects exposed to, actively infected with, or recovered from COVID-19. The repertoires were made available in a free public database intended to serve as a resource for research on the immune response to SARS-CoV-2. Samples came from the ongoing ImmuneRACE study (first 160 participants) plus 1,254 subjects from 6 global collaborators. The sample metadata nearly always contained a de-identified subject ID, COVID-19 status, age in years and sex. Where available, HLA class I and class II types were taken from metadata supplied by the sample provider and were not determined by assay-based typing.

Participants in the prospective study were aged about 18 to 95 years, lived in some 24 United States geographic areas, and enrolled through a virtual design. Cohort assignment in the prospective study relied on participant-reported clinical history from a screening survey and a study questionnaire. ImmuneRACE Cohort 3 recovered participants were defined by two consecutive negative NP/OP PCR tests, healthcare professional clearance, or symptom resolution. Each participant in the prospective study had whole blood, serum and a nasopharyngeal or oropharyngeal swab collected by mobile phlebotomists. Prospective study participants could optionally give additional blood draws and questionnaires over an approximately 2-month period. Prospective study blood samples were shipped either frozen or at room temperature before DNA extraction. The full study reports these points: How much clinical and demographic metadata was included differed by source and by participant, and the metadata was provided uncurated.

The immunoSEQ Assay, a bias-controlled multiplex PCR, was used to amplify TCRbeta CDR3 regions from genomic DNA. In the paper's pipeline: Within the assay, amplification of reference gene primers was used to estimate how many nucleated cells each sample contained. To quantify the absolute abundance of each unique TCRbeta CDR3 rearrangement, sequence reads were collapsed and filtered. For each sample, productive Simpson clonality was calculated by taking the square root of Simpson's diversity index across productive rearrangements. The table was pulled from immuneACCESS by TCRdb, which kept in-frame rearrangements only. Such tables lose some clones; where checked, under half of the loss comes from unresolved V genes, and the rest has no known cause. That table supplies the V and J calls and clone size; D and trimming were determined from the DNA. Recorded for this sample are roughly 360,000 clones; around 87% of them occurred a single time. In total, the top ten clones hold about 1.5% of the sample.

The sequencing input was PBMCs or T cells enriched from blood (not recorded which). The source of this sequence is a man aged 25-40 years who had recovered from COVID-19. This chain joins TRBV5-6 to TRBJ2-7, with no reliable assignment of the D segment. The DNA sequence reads TGTGCCAGCAGCTTGGGAGGTTTCGAGCAGTACTTC. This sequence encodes CASSLGGFEQYF.